The entry below gives a single T cell receptor (beta chain) sequence along with its context. This sample was taken from a study of blood T cell repertoires in COVID-19. In the study overall: Sites across the United States, Italy and Spain contributed samples from acute and convalescent COVID-19.

Source study methods: Reference gene primer amplification yielded estimated nucleated cell counts. The repertoire was sequenced with immunoSEQ multiplex PCR; TCRdb's copy has only in-frame clones and lacks some. The V and J calls and clone size were taken over from that table, and D and trimming were inferred from the DNA. The data show approximately 320,000 clones, roughly 85% seen once. Between the trimmed V and J ends, which lost 5 bases and 7 bases, there was a span of 21 bases. The CDR3 totals 15 residues. Germline CDR1 and CDR2: SGHTA and FQGTGA. The receptor was derived from a human donor in a cohort sampled during active COVID-19. This rearrangement joins TRBV7-3 to TRBJ2-7; TRBD1 is a possible D gene (6 bases). Sequenced sample: peripheral blood. CDR3 in amino acids: CASSDPDRRGREQYF. The CDR3 coding sequence is TGTGCCAGCAGCGACCCGGACAGACGAGGTCGGGAGCAGTACTTC. The whole variable domain, remainder taken from reference TRBV7-3 and TRBJ2-7, is GAGVSQTPSNKVTEKGKYVELRCDPISGHTALYWYRQSLGQGPEFLIYFQGTGAADDSGLPNDRFFAVRPEGSVSTLKIQRTERGDSAVYLCASSDPDRRGREQYFGPGTRLTVT.